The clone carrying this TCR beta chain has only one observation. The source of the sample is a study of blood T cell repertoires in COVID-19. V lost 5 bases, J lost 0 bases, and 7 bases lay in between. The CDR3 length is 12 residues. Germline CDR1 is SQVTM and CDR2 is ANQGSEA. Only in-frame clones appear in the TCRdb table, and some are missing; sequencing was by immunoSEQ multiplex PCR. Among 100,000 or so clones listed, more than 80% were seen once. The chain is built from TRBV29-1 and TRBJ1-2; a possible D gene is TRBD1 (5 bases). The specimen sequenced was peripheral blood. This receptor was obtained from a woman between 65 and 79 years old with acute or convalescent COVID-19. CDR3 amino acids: CSVRGSNYGYTF. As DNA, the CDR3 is TGCAGCGTTAGGGGTTCTAACTATGGCTACACCTTC.